These T cell receptor beta chains were read from a single sample in a study of blood T cell repertoires in COVID-19. The method was immunoSEQ multiplex PCR; TCRdb's version includes in-frame clones alone and lacks a portion of them. The sample lists around 160,000 clones, more than 80% seen once, with less than 2% in the top ten. Specimen: peripheral blood. Receptors originate from a woman aged 60 to 75 with COVID-19, enrolled during active disease. CDR3s include the opening cysteine and the closing phenylalanine or tryptophan. D genes are given only for firm matches. A row's size may be missing; if present it is once, few, many or a size class.

V gene	clone size	J gene	D gene	CDR3 DNA	CDR3 protein
TRBV21-1	.	TRBJ1-6	.	TGTGCCAGCAGCTCCCGGACAGGGAGAAATTCACCCCTCCACTTT	CASSSRTGRNSPLHF
TRBV18	.	TRBJ2-6	TRBD2	TGTGCCAGCTCCCCGGGAGGGTACCACTCTGGGGCCAACGTCCTGACTTTC	CASSPGGYHSGANVLTF
TRBV9	.	TRBJ1-5	.	TGTGCCAGCAGCGTAGGCGGAGCAAATCAGCCCCAGCATTTT	CASSVGGANQPQHF
TRBV28	.	TRBJ1-5	TRBD1	TGTGCCAGCAGTTTTTCGGGACAGGGTAATCAGCCCCAGCATTTT	CASSFSGQGNQPQHF
TRBV6-6	.	TRBJ1-4	TRBD1	TGTGCCAGCAGCCGCACCGGGACAGGGGACAAACTGTTTTTT	CASSRTGTGDKLFF
TRBV12-3/TRBV12-4	.	TRBJ1-1	.	TGTGCCAGCAGTTTGGCAAAGAACACTGAAGCTTTCTTT	CASSLAKNTEAFF
TRBV5-8	once	TRBJ2-1	TRBD2	TGTGCCAGCAGGAGCACTAGCGGAGCATACAATGAGCAGTTCTTC	CASRSTSGAYNEQFF
TRBV4-2	.	TRBJ2-1	.	TGTGCCAGCAGCCAAGTGACGCGGTACAATGAGCAGTTCTTC	CASSQVTRYNEQFF
TRBV19	.	TRBJ1-1	.	TGTGCCAGTAGTATAGGGTTGGGGGGTAACACTGAAGCTTTCTTT	CASSIGLGGNTEAFF
TRBV6-1	few	TRBJ2-1	TRBD2	TGTGCCAGCAGTGAATATTACAGCGGGGGGAAAAAGACTTATGAGCAGTTCTTC	CASSEYYSGGKKTYEQFF
TRBV5-4	.	TRBJ1-1	.	TGTGCCAGCAGCTTGGCCGAACGGGTGAACACTGAAGCTTTCTTT	CASSLAERVNTEAFF
TRBV19	.	TRBJ1-6	.	TGTGCCAGTAGGGGGGGGGACTCCTATAATTCACCCCTCCACTTT	CASRGGDSYNSPLHF
TRBV2	.	TRBJ2-7	TRBD1	TGTGCCAGCGGTAGGACAGGGGGGTACGAGCAGTACTTC	CASGRTGGYEQYF
TRBV6-2/TRBV6-3	.	TRBJ1-1	.	TGTGCCAGCAGTTTGGCGAACACTGAAGCTTTCTTT	CASSLANTEAFF
TRBV7-2	once	TRBJ2-3	.	TGTGCCAGCAGCTTAGAAGCCCGCACAGATACGCAGTATTTT	CASSLEARTDTQYF
TRBV19	.	TRBJ1-1	.	TGTGCCAGTAGGCCAAGGGACTCCCGAGGCACTGAAGCTTTCTTT	CASRPRDSRGTEAFF
TRBV5-4	once	TRBJ1-6	.	TGTGCCAGCAGCTTGGACAGGCTTAATTCACCCCTCCACTTT	CASSLDRLNSPLHF
TRBV10-3	.	TRBJ1-1	.	TGTGCCATCTGCCGGGACACCAAGGGGACTGAAGCTTTCTTT	CAICRDTKGTEAFF
TRBV27	.	TRBJ1-1	.	TGTGCCAGCAGTAACCGACAGGTGGTGGGGGCTTTCTTT	CASSNRQVVGAFF
TRBV18	.	TRBJ1-6	TRBD1	TGTGCCAGCTCACTTACAGGGGACAATTCACCCCTCCACTTT	CASSLTGDNSPLHF
TRBV30	.	TRBJ2-6	.	TGTGCCTGGAGTGCAGGGGCTGGGGCCAACGTCCTGACTTTC	CAWSAGAGANVLTF
TRBV5-4	.	TRBJ1-3	TRBD1	TGTGCCAGCAGCTTACAGGGGGCGGTTGGAAACACCATATATTTT	CASSLQGAVGNTIYF
TRBV6-6	.	TRBJ2-3	TRBD1	TGTGCCAGCAGACCCTCGGACAGGGCGGGCCAAGATACGCAGTATTTT	CASRPSDRAGQDTQYF
TRBV6-2/TRBV6-3	.	TRBJ1-1	.	TGTGCCAGCAGTTACGGCGGGCGGACTGAAGCTTTCTTT	CASSYGGRTEAFF
TRBV5-1	.	TRBJ1-1	TRBD1	TGCGCCAGCAGCACCCGGACAGGGGGAACTGAAGCTTTCTTT	CASSTRTGGTEAFF
TRBV19	.	TRBJ1-4	.	TGTGCCAGTAGTCAAAGGGGGATGGCGGTAGTCGGTGAAAAACTGTTTTTT	CASSQRGMAVVGEKLFF
TRBV29-1	.	TRBJ2-5	.	TGCAGCGTTGAAGATCTTGGGGGCCCAGAGACCCAGTACTTC	CSVEDLGGPETQYF
TRBV19	.	TRBJ1-5	.	TGTGCCAGTACCCCAGGCCAGGCCCAAGAATGGAATCAGCCCCAGCATTTT	CASTPGQAQEWNQPQHF
TRBV5-1	.	TRBJ2-1	TRBD1	TGCGCCAGCAGCAGCGGGACAGGGGCGGAAGAGCAGTTCTTC	CASSSGTGAEEQFF